The rows below give T cell receptor beta chains drawn from one sample of a study of blood T cell repertoires in COVID-19. The repertoire was sequenced with immunoSEQ multiplex PCR; TCRdb's copy has only in-frame clones and lacks some. Found here are fewer than 300,000 clones, around 87% of them singletons; the top ten hold about 1.6%. Sequencing was carried out using peripheral blood. The source of these receptors is a middle-aged woman who had recovered from COVID-19. CDR3s include the opening cysteine and the closing phenylalanine or tryptophan. The order of the fields is V gene, D gene, clone size, J gene, CDR3 protein, CDR3 DNA. D genes are given only for firm matches. The size entry is marked missing in some rows and otherwise reads once, few, many or a size class.

TRBV4-2	-	-	TRBJ1-6	CASSQDEQARTPLHF	TGTGCCAGCAGCCAAGATGAACAGGCTAGGACACCCCTCCACTTT
TRBV27	TRBD2	-	TRBJ2-7	CASSTSGPSYEQYF	TGTGCCAGCAGTACTAGCGGCCCTTCCTACGAGCAGTACTTC
TRBV7-2	TRBD1	-	TRBJ1-6	CASVTGGASPLHF	TGTGCCAGCGTGACAGGGGGCGCTTCACCCCTCCACTTT
TRBV3-1/TRBV3-2	-	-	TRBJ1-4	CASSHPRGLQLMTQLFF	TGTGCCAGCAGCCATCCCAGGGGCTTACAACTAATGACGCAACTGTTTTTT
TRBV4-3	-	-	TRBJ2-3	CASTGQTGVSTDTQYF	TGCGCCAGCACCGGACAGACAGGTGTGAGCACAGATACGCAGTATTTT
TRBV5-1	TRBD2	-	TRBJ2-3	CASSLDSLGGTQYF	TGCGCCAGCAGCTTGGATTCCCTGGGGGGGACGCAGTATTTT
TRBV5-6	-	-	TRBJ2-2	CASSSVDRGRNTGELFF	TGTGCCAGCAGCTCCGTGGACCGGGGGAGGAACACCGGGGAGCTGTTTTTT
TRBV6-5	TRBD1	-	TRBJ2-1	CASSFQGASYNEQFF	TGTGCCAGCAGTTTCCAGGGGGCCTCCTACAATGAGCAGTTCTTC
TRBV7-9	-	-	TRBJ1-1	CAASIGVGTEAFF	TGTGCCGCGTCTATCGGGGTTGGAACTGAAGCTTTCTTT
TRBV6-6	-	once	TRBJ1-3	CASSYSIGAGNTIYF	TGTGCCAGCAGTTACTCGATAGGGGCTGGAAACACCATATATTTT
TRBV2	-	-	TRBJ1-2	CASQGGRPPNYGYTF	TGTGCCAGCCAAGGAGGGCGACCACCTAACTATGGCTACACCTTC
TRBV11-2	TRBD2	-	TRBJ2-5	CASSLTSGGQETQYF	TGTGCCAGCAGCCTGACTAGCGGGGGACAAGAGACCCAGTACTTC
TRBV5-4	TRBD2	-	TRBJ2-2	CASSSTTGSGGNTGELFF	TGTGCCAGCAGCTCCACCACTGGAAGCGGGGGGAACACCGGGGAGCTGTTTTTT
TRBV2	TRBD1	-	TRBJ2-5	CASSPGQGIQETQYF	TGTGCCAGCAGTCCGGGACAGGGAATACAAGAGACCCAGTACTTC
TRBV5-3	TRBD1	-	TRBJ1-2	CARSRLSVTGGYYGYTF	TGTGCCAGAAGCCGACTATCGGTGACAGGGGGTTACTATGGCTACACCTTC
TRBV18	-	-	TRBJ1-5	CASSQGGAWQPQHF	TGTGCCAGCTCACAGGGGGGGGCCTGGCAGCCCCAGCATTTT
TRBV19	-	-	TRBJ1-1	CASSPGWVGQNTEAFF	TGTGCCAGTAGCCCCGGTTGGGTTGGGCAGAACACTGAAGCTTTCTTT
TRBV18	-	-	TRBJ2-1	CASSPLPTGEQFF	TGTGCCAGCTCACCACTCCCCACTGGTGAGCAGTTCTTC
TRBV9	TRBD1	few	TRBJ1-6	CASSIRDRGSPLHF	TGTGCCAGCAGCATCCGGGACAGGGGTTCACCCCTCCACTTT
TRBV19	-	-	TRBJ1-6	CASKSSYNSPLHF	TGTGCCAGCAAGAGCTCCTATAATTCACCCCTCCACTTT
TRBV4-3	TRBD1	-	TRBJ1-2	CASSQDLVTGPYGYTF	TGCGCCAGCAGCCAAGATCTCGTGACAGGGCCCTATGGCTACACCTTC
TRBV7-2	-	-	TRBJ1-5	CASSPQTGGSQPQHF	TGTGCCAGCAGCCCGCAGACAGGCGGGAGTCAGCCCCAGCATTTT
TRBV29-1	-	-	TRBJ1-2	CSVTRDINYYGYTF	TGCAGCGTCACCCGGGACATTAATTACTATGGCTACACCTTC
TRBV9	TRBD2	-	TRBJ2-2	CASSVSIAGVGELFF	TGTGCCAGCAGCGTTTCAATAGCGGGGGTCGGGGAGCTGTTTTTT
TRBV3-1/TRBV3-2	-	-	TRBJ2-5	CASSQDFGRGWETQYF	TGTGCCAGCAGCCAAGATTTCGGAAGGGGGTGGGAGACCCAGTACTTC
TRBV19	-	-	TRBJ2-3	CASSIGGQFGDTQYF	TGTGCCAGTAGTATAGGGGGGCAGTTCGGAGATACGCAGTATTTT
TRBV9	TRBD1	-	TRBJ2-2	CASSPGTDLTGELFF	TGTGCCAGCAGCCCCGGGACAGATCTTACCGGGGAGCTGTTTTTT
TRBV18	TRBD1	-	TRBJ2-7	CASSRGQGGSYEQYF	TGTGCCAGCTCCCGGGGACAGGGGGGCTCCTACGAGCAGTACTTC
TRBV21-1	-	-	TRBJ2-5	CASSPHRRQGRYQETQYF	TGTGCCAGCAGTCCCCACCGGCGGCAGGGAAGGTACCAAGAGACCCAGTACTTC
TRBV7-9	-	few	TRBJ2-7	CASSLVSGEQYF	TGTGCCAGCAGCTTAGTCTCGGGCGAGCAGTACTTC
TRBV5-8	-	-	TRBJ1-5	CASSFLKGDAGPQHF	TGTGCCAGCAGCTTTTTAAAGGGGGATGCGGGGCCCCAGCATTTT
TRBV18	TRBD1	-	TRBJ1-4	CASSPSGGPEKLFF	TGTGCCAGCTCACCGTCAGGGGGCCCTGAAAAACTGTTTTTT
TRBV2	-	-	TRBJ1-1	CASSLLGQNTEAFF	TGTGCCAGCAGTTTACTTGGACAGAACACTGAAGCTTTCTTT
TRBV12-3/TRBV12-4	-	-	TRBJ1-1	CASSLTGEAFF	TGTGCCAGCAGTTTGACAGGTGAAGCTTTCTTT
TRBV2	TRBD1	-	TRBJ1-2	CASSNQDRGGHGYTF	TGTGCCAGCAGCAACCAGGACAGGGGTGGCCATGGCTACACCTTC
TRBV27	TRBD2	-	TRBJ2-1	CASSPWTSGNEQFF	TGTGCCAGCAGTCCATGGACTAGCGGCAATGAGCAGTTCTTC
TRBV27	TRBD1	-	TRBJ2-7	CASRGTVNEQYF	TGTGCCAGCAGAGGGACAGTCAACGAGCAGTACTTC
TRBV14	-	-	TRBJ1-4	CASSRALGQGKVFNEKLFF	TGTGCCAGCAGCCGCGCCCTTGGGCAGGGGAAGGTGTTTAATGAAAAACTGTTTTTT
TRBV19	-	-	TRBJ1-1	CASTPGNTEAFF	TGTGCCAGTACCCCCGGGAACACTGAAGCTTTCTTT
TRBV7-8	TRBD2	-	TRBJ2-7	CASSLRGGPPYEQYF	TGTGCCAGCAGCTTACGCGGGGGGCCCCCCTACGAGCAGTACTTC
TRBV5-4	-	-	TRBJ1-1	CASSSTGYMDTEAFF	TGTGCCAGCAGCTCTACAGGATATATGGACACTGAAGCTTTCTTT
TRBV7-2	TRBD1	-	TRBJ2-1	CASSLAQGAGEQFF	TGTGCCAGCAGCTTAGCACAGGGGGCCGGTGAGCAGTTCTTC